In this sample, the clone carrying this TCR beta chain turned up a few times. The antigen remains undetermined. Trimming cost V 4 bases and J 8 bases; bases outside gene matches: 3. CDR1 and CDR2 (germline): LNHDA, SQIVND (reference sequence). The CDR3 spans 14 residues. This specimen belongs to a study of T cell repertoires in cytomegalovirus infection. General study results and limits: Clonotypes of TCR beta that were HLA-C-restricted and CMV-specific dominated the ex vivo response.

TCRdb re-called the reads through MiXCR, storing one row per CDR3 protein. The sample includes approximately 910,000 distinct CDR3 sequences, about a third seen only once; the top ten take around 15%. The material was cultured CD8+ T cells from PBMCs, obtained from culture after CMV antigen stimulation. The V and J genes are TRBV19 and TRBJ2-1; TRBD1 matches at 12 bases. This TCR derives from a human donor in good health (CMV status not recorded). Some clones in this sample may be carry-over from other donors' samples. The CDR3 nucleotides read TGTGCCAGTAGTACCCGGGACAGGGGGCATGAGCAGTTCTTC. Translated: CASSTRDRGHEQFF.